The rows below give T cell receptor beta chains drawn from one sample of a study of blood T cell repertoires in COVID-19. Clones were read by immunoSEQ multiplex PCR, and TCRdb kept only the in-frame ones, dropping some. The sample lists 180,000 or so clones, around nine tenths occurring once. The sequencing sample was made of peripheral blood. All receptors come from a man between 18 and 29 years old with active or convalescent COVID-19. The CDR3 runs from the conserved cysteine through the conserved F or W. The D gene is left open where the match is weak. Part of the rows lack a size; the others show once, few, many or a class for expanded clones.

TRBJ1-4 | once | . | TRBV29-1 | TGCAGCGTAGTCAGTGATAATGAAAAACTGTTTTTT | CSVVSDNEKLFF
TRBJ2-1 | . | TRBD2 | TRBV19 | TGTGCCAGACCACCCGGGGGACTAGCGGGAGGAGACTCCTACAATGAGCAGTTCTTC | CARPPGGLAGGDSYNEQFF
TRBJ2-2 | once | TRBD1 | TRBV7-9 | TGTGCCAGCGGACCTTGGGGACAGGGCGGGGTGAACACCGGGGAGCTGTTTTTT | CASGPWGQGGVNTGELFF
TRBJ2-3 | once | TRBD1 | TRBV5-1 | TGCGCCAGCAGCCTCCAGGGGGTATCTAGCACAGATACGCAGTATTTT | CASSLQGVSSTDTQYF
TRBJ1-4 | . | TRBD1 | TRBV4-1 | TGCGCCAGCAGCTGGACAGGACATGAAAAACTGTTTTTT | CASSWTGHEKLFF
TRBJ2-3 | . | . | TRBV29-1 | TGCAGCGTGGCCCAGGGACAAGACACAGATACGCAGTATTTT | CSVAQGQDTDTQYF
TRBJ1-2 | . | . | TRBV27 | TGTGCCACCGCAGTTAAGTCGTCACATGGCTACACCTTC | CATAVKSSHGYTF
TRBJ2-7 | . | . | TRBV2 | TGTGCCAGCACTGGAGGGATTGATGGGGAGCAGTACTTC | CASTGGIDGEQYF
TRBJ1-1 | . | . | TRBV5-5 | TGTGCCAGCAGCTTGGGTTATAGTAACACTGAAGCTTTCTTT | CASSLGYSNTEAFF
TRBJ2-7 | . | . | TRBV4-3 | TGCGCCAGCAGCCCCAGGGCTTTTAACTACGAGCAGTACTTC | CASSPRAFNYEQYF
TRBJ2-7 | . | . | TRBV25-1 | TGTGCCAGCAGACAACAGGGCACCTACGAGCAGTACTTC | CASRQQGTYEQYF
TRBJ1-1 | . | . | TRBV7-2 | TGTGCCAGCAGCTTAGGTGGAGAGAACACTGAAGCTTTCTTT | CASSLGGENTEAFF
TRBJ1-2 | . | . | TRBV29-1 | TGCAGCGTTGAACAGGGTATGGGCTACACCTTC | CSVEQGMGYTF
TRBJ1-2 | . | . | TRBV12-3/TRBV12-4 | TGTGCCAGCAGAAAACAAAACTATGGCTACACCTTC | CASRKQNYGYTF
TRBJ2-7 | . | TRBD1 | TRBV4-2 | TGTGCCAGCAGCCAAGACCCCGGGACAGTTCCCGAGCAGTACTTC | CASSQDPGTVPEQYF
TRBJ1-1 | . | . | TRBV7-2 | TGTGCCAGCAGCACCCGGACAGCTGTCACTGAAGCTTTCTTT | CASSTRTAVTEAFF
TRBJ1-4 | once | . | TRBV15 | TGTGCCACCAGCAGAGGACAGAACGAAAAACTGTTTTTT | CATSRGQNEKLFF
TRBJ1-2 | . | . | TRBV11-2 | TGTGCCAGCAGCCCCACTCCCGTATCTAACTATGGCTACACCTTC | CASSPTPVSNYGYTF
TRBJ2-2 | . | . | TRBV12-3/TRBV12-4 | TGTGCCAGCAGTCTCCGCACCGGGGAGCTGTTTTTT | CASSLRTGELFF
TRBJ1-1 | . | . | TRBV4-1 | TGCGCCAGCAGCCCCTCTCTCGGGTGGAGCACTGAAGCTTTCTTT | CASSPSLGWSTEAFF
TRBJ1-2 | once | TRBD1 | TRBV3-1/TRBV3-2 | TGTGCCAGCAGCCAATACGCGACAGGGACACGCTATGGCTACACCTTC | CASSQYATGTRYGYTF
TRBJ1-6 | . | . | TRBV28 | TGTGCCAGCAGCACCGGGACTATCAATTCACCCCTCCACTTT | CASSTGTINSPLHF
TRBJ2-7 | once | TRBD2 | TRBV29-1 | TGCAGCGTTGTCGGAAGATCGTCTAGCGGGAGTGGCGAGCAGTACTTC | CSVVGRSSSGSGEQYF
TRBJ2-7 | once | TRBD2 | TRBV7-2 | TGTGCCAGCAGCCCCGAAGCGGGAGCCCGCTACGAGCAGTACTTC | CASSPEAGARYEQYF
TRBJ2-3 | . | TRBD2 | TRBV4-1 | TGCGCCAGCAGCCAAGATTACCGGACTAGCGGGTCGAAAAAACTCACAGATACGCAGTATTTT | CASSQDYRTSGSKKLTDTQYF
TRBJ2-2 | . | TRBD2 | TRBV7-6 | TGTGCCAGCAGCCCCCGGACTAGCGCAACGAACACCGGGGAGCTGTTTTTT | CASSPRTSATNTGELFF
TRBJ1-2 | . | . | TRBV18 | TGTGCCAGCTCACCTCACCCGGGGAAGAGTGGGTATGGCTACACCTTC | CASSPHPGKSGYGYTF
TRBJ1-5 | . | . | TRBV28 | TGTGCCAGCAGTTTGCAAGGAGGCGATCATCAGCCCCAGCATTTT | CASSLQGGDHQPQHF
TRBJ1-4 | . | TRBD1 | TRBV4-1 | TGCGCCAGCAGCCCTACAGGGGCGATTAATGAAAAACTGTTTTTT | CASSPTGAINEKLFF
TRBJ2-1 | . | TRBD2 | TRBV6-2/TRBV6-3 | TGTGCCAGCAGCCCGAGGACTAGCGGGAGGGCCAACAATGAGCAGTTCTTC | CASSPRTSGRANNEQFF
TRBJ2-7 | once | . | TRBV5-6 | TGTGCCAGCAGCTTCGGTACCGGGGCCTACGAGCAGTACTTC | CASSFGTGAYEQYF
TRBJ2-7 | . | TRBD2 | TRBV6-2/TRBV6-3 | TGTGCCAGCAGTAGCCTAGCGGTTACGGGATACGAGCAGTACTTC | CASSSLAVTGYEQYF
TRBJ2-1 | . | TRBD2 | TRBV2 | TGTGCCAGCAGTGAAGAGGGACTAGGTGAGCAGTTCTTC | CASSEEGLGEQFF
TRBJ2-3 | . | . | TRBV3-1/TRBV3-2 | TGTGCCAGCAGCCAAGAACCAAGCCCTAGCACAGATACGCAGTATTTT | CASSQEPSPSTDTQYF
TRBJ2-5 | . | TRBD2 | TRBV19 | TGTGCCAGTAGTAAAAGAGGACTAGCGGGAGAAGAGACCCAGTACTTC | CASSKRGLAGEETQYF
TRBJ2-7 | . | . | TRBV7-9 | TGTGCCAGCAGCCCAACAACGACTAGGGGCTACTACGAGCAGTACTTC | CASSPTTTRGYYEQYF
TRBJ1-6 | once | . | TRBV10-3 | TGTGCCATCAAGGGGACACCCAATTCACCCCTCCACTTT | CAIKGTPNSPLHF
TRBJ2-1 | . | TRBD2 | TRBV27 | TGTGCCAGCAGTTTATCCCCGGGGACTAGCGGGAGGACCTCCTACAATGAGCAGTTCTTC | CASSLSPGTSGRTSYNEQFF
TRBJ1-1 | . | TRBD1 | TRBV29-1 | TGCAGCGTTGAAGAGGGACAGTCTTACACTGAAGCTTTCTTT | CSVEEGQSYTEAFF
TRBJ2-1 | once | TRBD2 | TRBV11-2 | TGTGCCAGCAGACCCGGGACTAGCGGGGGGAGTCTGTTCTTC | CASRPGTSGGSLFF
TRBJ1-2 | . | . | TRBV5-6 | TGTGCCAGCAGCTTGGGGGGAGTCTATGGCTACACCTTC | CASSLGGVYGYTF
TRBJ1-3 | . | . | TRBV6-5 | TGTGCCAGCAGTTACGGGCCACCGATCTCTGGAAACACCATATATTTT | CASSYGPPISGNTIYF
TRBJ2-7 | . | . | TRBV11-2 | TGTGCCAGCAGCTTAGACGCTGAAGCCGAGCAGTACTTC | CASSLDAEAEQYF
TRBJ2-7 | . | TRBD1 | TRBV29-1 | TGCAGCGTTGAATTTGGAGGACAGGGACAGTCCTACGAGCAGTACTTC | CSVEFGGQGQSYEQYF
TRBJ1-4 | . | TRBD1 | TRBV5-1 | TGCGCCAGCAGCTGGACAGGGGGCGAAAAACTGTTTTTT | CASSWTGGEKLFF
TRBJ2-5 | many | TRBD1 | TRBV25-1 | TGTGCCAGCACCGCCGGGACAGGGGGCTTCGAGACCCAGTACTTC | CASTAGTGGFETQYF
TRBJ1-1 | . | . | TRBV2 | TGTGCCAGCAGTGCGGAGGGGAACACTGAAGCTTTCTTT | CASSAEGNTEAFF
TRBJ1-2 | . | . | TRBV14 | TGTGCCAGCAGCCAAGAGAGCTATTTGGGGGGGGATTCTGGCTACACCTTC | CASSQESYLGGDSGYTF
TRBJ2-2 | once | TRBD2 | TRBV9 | TGTGCCAGCAGCCCTCGGGGGGGGATTAACACCGGGGAGCTGTTTTTT | CASSPRGGINTGELFF
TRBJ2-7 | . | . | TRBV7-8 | TGTGCCAGCAGCCCCTATCACAGGGAGAGCTCCTACGAGCAGTACTTC | CASSPYHRESSYEQYF
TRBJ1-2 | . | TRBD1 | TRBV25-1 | TGTGCCAGCAGTGAATATGGACAGGGAGCAGGCGGCTACACCTTC | CASSEYGQGAGGYTF
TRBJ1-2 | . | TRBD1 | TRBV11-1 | TGTGCCAGCAGCCATAGGACAGGGGAAGCTAACTATGGCTACACCTTC | CASSHRTGEANYGYTF
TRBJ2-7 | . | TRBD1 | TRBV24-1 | TGTGCCACCAGTGGCCGACAGGGTATCGTCGACGAGCAGTACTTC | CATSGRQGIVDEQYF
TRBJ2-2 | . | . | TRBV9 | TGTGCCAGCAGCGTAGGAGGGCCCACCGGGGAGCTGTTTTTT | CASSVGGPTGELFF
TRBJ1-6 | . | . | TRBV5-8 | TGTGCCAGCAGCCTTAATTCACCCCTCCACTTT | CASSLNSPLHF
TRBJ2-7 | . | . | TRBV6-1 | TGTGCCAGCAGTGAAAGGCCCCAGGGGTACGAGCAGTACTTC | CASSERPQGYEQYF
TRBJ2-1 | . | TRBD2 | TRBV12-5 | TGTGCTAGTGGTTTGCGACTAGCGGGGGCCGGCAATGAGCAGTTCTTC | CASGLRLAGAGNEQFF